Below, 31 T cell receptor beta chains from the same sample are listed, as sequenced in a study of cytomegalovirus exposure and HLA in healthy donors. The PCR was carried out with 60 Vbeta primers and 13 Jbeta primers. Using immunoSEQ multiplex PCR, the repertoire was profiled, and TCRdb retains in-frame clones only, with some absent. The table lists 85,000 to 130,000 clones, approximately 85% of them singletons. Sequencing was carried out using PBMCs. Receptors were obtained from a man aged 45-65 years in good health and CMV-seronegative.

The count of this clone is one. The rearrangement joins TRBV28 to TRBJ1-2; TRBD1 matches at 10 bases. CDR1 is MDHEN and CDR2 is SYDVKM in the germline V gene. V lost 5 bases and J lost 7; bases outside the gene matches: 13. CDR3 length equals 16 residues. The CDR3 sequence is CASSLTSTGGFRGYTF. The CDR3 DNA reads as TGTGCCAGCAGTCTAACCTCGACAGGGGGCTTTCGTGGCTACACCTTC.

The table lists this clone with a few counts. The CDR3 reads CASSQDGGMSDGANVLTF. DNA of the CDR3: TGCGCCAGCAGCCAAGATGGGGGCATGAGTGATGGGGCCAACGTCCTGACTTTC. The V and J genes are TRBV4-3 and TRBJ2-6, with a tentative D call TRBD1 (6 bases). CDR1 and CDR2 from the germline V gene are LGHNA and YSLEER. The CDR3 has 18 residues. The ends were cut back, 0 bases at V and 3 bases at J, with 15 bases in the middle.

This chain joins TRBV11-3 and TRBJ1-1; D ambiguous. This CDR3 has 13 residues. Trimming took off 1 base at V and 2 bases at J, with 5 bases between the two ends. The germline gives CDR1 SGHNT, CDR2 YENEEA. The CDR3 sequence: CASSLAPNTEAFF. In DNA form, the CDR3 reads TGTGCCAGCAGCTTAGCCCCAAACACTGAAGCTTTCTTT.

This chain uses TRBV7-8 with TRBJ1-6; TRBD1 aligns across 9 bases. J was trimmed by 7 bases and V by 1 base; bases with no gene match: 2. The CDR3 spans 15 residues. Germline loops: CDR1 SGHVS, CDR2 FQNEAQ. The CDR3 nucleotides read TGTGCCAGCAGCTTAGGGGACAGGGAAAATTCACCCCTCCACTTT. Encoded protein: CASSLGDRENSPLHF. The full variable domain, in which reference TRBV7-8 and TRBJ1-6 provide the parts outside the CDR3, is GAGVSQSPRYKVAKRGQDVALRCDPISGHVSLFWYQQALGQGPEFLTYFQNEAQLDKSGLPSDRFFAERPEGSVSTLKIQRTQQEDSAVYLCASSLGDRENSPLHFGNGTRLTVT.

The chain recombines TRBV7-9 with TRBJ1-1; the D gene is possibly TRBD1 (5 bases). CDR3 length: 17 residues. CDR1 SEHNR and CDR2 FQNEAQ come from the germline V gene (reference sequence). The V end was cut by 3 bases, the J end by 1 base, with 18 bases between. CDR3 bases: TGTGCCAGCAGCTTTGGGGTGGACACACCCAAGAACACTGAAGCTTTCTTT. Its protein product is CASSFGVDTPKNTEAFF.

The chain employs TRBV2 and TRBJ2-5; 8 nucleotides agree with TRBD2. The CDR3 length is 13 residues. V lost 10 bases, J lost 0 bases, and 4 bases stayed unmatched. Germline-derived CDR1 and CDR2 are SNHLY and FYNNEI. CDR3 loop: CATRGGYQETQYF. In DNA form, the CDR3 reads TGTGCCACCCGGGGGGGCTACCAAGAGACCCAGTACTTC.

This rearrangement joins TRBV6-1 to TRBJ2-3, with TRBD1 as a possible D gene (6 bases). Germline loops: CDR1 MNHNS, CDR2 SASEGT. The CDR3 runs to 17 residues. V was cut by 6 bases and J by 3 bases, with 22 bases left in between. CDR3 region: CASSESQGRRPTDTQYF. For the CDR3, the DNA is TGTGCCAGCAGCGAATCACAGGGAAGGAGACCTACAGATACGCAGTATTTT.

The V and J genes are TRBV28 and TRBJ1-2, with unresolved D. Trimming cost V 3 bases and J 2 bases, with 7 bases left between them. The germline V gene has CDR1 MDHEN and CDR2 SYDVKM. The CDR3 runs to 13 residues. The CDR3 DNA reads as TGTGCCAGCAGTTTCTCAGGAAACTATGGCTACACCTTC. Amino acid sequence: CASSFSGNYGYTF.

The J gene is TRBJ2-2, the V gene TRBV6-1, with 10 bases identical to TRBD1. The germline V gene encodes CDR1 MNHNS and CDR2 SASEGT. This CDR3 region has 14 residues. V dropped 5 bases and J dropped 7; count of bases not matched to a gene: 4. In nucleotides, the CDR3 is TGTGCCAGCAGTAGGGACAGGGGATACGGGGAGCTGTTTTTT. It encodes CASSRDRGYGELFF.

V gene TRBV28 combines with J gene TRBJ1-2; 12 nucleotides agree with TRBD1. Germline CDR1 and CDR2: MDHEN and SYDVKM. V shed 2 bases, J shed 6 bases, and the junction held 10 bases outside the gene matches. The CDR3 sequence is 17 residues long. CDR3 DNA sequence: TGTGCCAGCAGTTTAGCTTTGGGGACAGGGGGCCCGGATGGCTACACCTTC. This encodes CASSLALGTGGPDGYTF.

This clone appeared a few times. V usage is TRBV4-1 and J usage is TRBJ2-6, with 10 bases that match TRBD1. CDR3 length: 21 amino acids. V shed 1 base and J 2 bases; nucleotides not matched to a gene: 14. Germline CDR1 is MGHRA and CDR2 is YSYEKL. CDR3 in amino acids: CASSQVGLFGTGAPGANVLTF. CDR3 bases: TGCGCCAGCAGCCAAGTTGGGTTATTCGGGACAGGGGCACCTGGGGCCAACGTCCTGACTTTC.

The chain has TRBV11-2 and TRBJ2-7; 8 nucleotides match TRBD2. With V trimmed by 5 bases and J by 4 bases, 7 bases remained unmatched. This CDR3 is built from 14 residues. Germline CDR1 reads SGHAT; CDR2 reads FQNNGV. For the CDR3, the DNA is TGTGCCAGCAGCCTGGCGGGGGGCGCGTACGAGCAGTACGTC. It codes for CASSLAGGAYEQYV.

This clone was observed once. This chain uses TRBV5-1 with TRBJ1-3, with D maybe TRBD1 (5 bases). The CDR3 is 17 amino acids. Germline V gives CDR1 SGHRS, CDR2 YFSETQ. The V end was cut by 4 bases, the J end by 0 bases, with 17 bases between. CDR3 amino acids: CASSATGSGSSGNTIYF. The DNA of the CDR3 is TGCGCCAGCAGCGCCACAGGAAGCGGGAGCTCTGGAAACACCATATATTTT.

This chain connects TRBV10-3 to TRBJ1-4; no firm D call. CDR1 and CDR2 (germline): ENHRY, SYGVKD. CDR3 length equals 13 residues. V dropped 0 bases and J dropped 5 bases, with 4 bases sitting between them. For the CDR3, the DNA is TGTGCCATCAGTGAGTCGGAGAATGAAAAACTGTTTTTT. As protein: CAISESENEKLFF.

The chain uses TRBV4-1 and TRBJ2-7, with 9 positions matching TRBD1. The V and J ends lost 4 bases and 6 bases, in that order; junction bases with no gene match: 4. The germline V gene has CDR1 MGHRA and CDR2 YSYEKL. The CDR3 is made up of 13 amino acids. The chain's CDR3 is CASSPGTGFEQYV. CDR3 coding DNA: TGCGCCAGCAGCCCCGGGACAGGGTTCGAGCAGTACGTC.

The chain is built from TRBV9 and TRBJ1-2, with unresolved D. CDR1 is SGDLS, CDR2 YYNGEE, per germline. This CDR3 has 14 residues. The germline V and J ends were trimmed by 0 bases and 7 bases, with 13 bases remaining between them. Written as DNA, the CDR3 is TGTGCCAGCAGCGTAGGGCCGGATCGGGGTGGCTACACCTTC. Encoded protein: CASSVGPDRGGYTF.

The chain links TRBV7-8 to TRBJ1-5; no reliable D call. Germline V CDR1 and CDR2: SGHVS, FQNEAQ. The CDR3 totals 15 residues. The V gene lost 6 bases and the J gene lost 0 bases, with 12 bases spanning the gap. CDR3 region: CASSPLDGSNQPQHF. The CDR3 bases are TGTGCCAGCAGTCCACTAGACGGTAGCAATCAGCCCCAGCATTTT.

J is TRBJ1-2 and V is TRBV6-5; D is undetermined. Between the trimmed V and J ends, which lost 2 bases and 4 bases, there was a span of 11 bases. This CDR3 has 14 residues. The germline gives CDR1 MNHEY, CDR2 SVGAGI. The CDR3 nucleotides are TGTGCCAGCAGTTACGGAGGAAGTGGCTATGGCTACACCTTC. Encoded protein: CASSYGGSGYGYTF.

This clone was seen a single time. The CDR3 DNA reads as TGTGCCAGCAGCTTTCCTACCGGGGGGACTACAGATACGCAGTATTTT. Encoded protein: CASSFPTGGTTDTQYF. The chain joins TRBV7-9 to TRBJ2-3; 7 bases are a match to TRBD2. The CDR3 extends over 16 amino acids. CDR1 SEHNR and CDR2 FQNEAQ come from the germline V gene (reference sequence). Trimming removed 3 bases from V and 3 bases from J; junction bases left unmatched: 9. Looking up the rest from reference TRBV7-9 and TRBJ2-3 gives the full variable domain: DTGVSQNPRHKITKRGQNVTFRCDPISEHNRLYWYRQTLGQGPEFLTYFQNEAQLEKSRLLSDRFSAERPKGSFSTLEIQRTEQGDSAMYLCASSFPTGGTTDTQYFGPGTRLTVL.

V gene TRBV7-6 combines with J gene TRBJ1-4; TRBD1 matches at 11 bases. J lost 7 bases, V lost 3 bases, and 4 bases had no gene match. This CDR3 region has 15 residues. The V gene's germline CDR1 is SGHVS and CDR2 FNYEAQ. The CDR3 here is CASSFSGTGGEKLFF. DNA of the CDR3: TGTGCCAGCAGCTTCTCCGGGACAGGGGGTGAAAAACTGTTTTTT.

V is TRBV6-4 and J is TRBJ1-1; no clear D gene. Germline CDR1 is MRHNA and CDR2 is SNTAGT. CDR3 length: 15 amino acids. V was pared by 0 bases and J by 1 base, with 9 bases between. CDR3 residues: CASSDSSRGNTEAFF. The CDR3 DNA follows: TGTGCCAGCAGTGACTCGAGTCGGGGGAACACTGAAGCTTTCTTT.

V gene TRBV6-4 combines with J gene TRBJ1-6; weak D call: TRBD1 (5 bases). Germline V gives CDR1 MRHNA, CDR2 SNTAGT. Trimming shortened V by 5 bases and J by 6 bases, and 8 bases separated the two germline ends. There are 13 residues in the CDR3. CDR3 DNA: TGTGCCAGCAGTCCAGGGTTTAATTCACCCCTCCACTTT. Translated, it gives CASSPGFNSPLHF.

In DNA, the CDR3 is TGCAGCGCCCTACTCGTGGATACGCAGTATTTT. Amino acid sequence: CSALLVDTQYF. The gene calls are TRBV29-1 and TRBJ2-3; D not resolved. V lost 7 bases and J lost 6, with 11 bases in between. Germline values: CDR1 SQVTM, CDR2 ANQGSEA. The CDR3 extends over 11 amino acids.

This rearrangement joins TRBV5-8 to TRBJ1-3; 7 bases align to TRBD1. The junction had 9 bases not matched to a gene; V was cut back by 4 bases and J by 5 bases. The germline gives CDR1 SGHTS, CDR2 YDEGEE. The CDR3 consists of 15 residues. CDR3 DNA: TGTGCCAGCAGCCCCCCTAGAGGGGGCCGAAACACCATATATTTT. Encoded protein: CASSPPRGGRNTIYF.

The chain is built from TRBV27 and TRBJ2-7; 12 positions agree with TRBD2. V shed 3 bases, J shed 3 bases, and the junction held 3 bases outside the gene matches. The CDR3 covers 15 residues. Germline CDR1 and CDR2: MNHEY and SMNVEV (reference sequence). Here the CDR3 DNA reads TGTGCCAGCAGTTTTTCTAGCGGGGGGGACTACGAGCAGTACGTC. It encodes CASSFSSGGDYEQYV.

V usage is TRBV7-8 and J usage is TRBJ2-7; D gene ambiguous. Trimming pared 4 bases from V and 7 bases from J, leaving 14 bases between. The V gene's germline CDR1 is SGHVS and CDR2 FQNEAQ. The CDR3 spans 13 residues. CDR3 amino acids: CASSYDRVGEQYV. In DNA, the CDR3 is TGTGCCAGCAGCTATGACCGAGTTGGAGAGCAGTACGTC.

The CDR3 bases are TGCAGCGCTGGACTAGTTTCAGATACGCAGTATTTT. Amino acids: CSAGLVSDTQYF. The chain links TRBV29-1 to TRBJ2-3, with 7 bases matching TRBD2. CDR1 SQVTM and CDR2 ANQGSEA come from the germline V gene. With V trimmed by 7 bases and J by 4 bases, 5 bases remained unmatched. The CDR3 covers 12 residues.

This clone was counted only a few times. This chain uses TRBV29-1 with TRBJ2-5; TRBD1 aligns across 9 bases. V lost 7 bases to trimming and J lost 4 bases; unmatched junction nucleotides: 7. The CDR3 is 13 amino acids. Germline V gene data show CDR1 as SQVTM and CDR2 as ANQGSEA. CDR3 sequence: CSDQDRGGETQYF. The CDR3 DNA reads TGCAGCGATCAGGACAGGGGTGGAGAGACCCAGTACTTC.

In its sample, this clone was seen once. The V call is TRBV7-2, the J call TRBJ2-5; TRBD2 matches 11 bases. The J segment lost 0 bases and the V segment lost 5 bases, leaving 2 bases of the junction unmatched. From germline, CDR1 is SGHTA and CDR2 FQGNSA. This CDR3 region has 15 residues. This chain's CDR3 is CASSRSGGDQETQYF. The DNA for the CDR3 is TGTGCCAGCAGCCGTAGCGGGGGGGACCAAGAGACCCAGTACTTC.

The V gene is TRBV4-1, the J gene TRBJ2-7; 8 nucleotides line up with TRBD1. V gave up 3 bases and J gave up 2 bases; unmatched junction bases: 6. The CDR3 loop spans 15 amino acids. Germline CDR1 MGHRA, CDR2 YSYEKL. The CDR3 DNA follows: TGCGCCAGCAGCCAGCCCCGGGACAGGCCCTACGAGCAGTACTTC. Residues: CASSQPRDRPYEQYF.

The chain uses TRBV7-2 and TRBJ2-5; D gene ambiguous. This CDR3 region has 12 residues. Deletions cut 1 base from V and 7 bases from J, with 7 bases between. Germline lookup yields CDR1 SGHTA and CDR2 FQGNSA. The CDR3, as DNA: TGTGCCAGCAGCTTAGATAGAGGGACCCAGTACTTC. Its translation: CASSLDRGTQYF.